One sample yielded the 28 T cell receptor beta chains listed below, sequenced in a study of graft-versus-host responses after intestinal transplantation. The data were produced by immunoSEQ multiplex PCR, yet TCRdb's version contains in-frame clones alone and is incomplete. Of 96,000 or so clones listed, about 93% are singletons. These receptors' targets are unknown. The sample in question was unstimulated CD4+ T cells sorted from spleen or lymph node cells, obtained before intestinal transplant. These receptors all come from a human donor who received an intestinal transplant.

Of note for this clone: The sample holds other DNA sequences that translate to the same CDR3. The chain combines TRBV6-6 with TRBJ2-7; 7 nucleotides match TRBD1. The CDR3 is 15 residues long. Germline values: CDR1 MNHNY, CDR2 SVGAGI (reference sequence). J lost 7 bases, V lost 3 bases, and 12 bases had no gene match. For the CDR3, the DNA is TGTGCCAGCAGTTATGCAGGGACAGAGAGAGGTGAGCAGTACTTC. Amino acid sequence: CASSYAGTERGEQYF.

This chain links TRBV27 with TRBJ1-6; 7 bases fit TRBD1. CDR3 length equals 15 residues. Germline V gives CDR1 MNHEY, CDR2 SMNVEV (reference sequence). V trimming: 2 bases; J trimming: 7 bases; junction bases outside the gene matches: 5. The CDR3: CASSLQGVPNSPLHF. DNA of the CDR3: TGTGCCAGCAGTTTACAGGGGGTGCCAAATTCACCCCTCCACTTT.

CDR3 in amino acids: CASSESLVYYEQYF. The DNA of the CDR3 is TGTGCCAGCAGTGAATCTCTTGTCTACTACGAGCAGTACTTC. The chain has TRBV2 and TRBJ2-7; D is unclear. Trimming removed 2 bases at V and 3 bases at J, with 11 bases between. The CDR3 is 14 amino acids. Germline values: CDR1 SNHLY, CDR2 FYNNEI.

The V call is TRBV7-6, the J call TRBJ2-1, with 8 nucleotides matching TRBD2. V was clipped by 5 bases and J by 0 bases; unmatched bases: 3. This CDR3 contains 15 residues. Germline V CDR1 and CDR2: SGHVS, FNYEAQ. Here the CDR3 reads CASSQGLASYNEQFF. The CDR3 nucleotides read TGTGCCAGCAGCCAAGGACTAGCCTCCTACAATGAGCAGTTCTTC.

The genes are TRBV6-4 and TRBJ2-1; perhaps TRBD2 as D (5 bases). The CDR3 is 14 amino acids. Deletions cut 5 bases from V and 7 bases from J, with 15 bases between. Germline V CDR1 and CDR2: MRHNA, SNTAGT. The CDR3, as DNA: TGTGCCAGCAGTCCGGGGATGGGGTGGAATGAGCAGTTCTTC. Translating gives CASSPGMGWNEQFF.

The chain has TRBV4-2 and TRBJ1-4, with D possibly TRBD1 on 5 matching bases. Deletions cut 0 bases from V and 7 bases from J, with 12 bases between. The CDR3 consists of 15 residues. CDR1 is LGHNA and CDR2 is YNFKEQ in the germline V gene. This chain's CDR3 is CASSQDPDRPEKLFF. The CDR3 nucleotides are TGTGCCAGCAGCCAAGATCCCGACAGACCTGAAAAACTGTTTTTT.

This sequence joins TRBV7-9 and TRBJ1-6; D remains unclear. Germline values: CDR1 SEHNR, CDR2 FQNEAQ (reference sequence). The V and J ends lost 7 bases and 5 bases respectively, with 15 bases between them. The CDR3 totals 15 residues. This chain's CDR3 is CASTAGGGNNSPLHF. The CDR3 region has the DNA TGTGCCAGCACCGCAGGAGGTGGGAATAATTCACCCCTCCACTTT.

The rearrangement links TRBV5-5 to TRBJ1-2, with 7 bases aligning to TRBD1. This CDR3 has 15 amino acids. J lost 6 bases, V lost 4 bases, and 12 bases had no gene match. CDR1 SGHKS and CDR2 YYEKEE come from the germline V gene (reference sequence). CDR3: CASSPEFRDRDGYTF. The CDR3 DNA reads TGTGCCAGCAGCCCCGAATTCCGTGACAGGGATGGCTACACCTTC.

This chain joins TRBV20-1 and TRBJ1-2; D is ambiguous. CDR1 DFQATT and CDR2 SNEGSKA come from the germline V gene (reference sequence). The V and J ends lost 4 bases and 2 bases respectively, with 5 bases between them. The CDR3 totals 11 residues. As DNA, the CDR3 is TGCAGTGCTACCGTAAACTATGGCTACACCTTC. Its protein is CSATVNYGYTF.

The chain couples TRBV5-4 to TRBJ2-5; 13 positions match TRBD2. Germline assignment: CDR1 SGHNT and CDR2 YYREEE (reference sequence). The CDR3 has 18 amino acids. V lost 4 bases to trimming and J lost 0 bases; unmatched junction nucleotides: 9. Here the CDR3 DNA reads TGTGCCAGCAGCCCCCGACTAGCGGGAGGCCGGTACCAAGAGACCCAGTACTTC. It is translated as CASSPRLAGGRYQETQYF.

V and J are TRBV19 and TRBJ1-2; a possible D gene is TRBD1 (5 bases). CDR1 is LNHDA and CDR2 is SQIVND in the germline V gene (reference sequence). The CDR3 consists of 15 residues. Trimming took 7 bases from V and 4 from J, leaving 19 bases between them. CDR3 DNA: TGTGCCAGTATCGGGGGGGGGTCAGGGTCCTATGGCTACACCTTC. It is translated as CASIGGGSGSYGYTF.

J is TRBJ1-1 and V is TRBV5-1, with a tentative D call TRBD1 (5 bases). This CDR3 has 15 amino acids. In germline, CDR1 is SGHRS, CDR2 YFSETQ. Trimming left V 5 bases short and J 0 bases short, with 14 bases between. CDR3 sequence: CASSLSPGLNTEAFF. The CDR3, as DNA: TGCGCCAGCAGTCTGTCTCCAGGGTTGAACACTGAAGCTTTCTTT.

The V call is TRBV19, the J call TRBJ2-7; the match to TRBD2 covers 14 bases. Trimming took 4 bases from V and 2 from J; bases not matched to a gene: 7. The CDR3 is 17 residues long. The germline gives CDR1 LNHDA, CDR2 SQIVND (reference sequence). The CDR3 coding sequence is TGTGCCAGTAGTACAGGGACTAGCGGGAGTCATCCCTACGAGCAGTACTTC. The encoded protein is CASSTGTSGSHPYEQYF.

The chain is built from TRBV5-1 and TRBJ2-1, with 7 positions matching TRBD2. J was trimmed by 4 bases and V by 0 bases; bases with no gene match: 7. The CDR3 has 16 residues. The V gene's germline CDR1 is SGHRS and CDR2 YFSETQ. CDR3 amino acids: CASSLVAGMIYNEQFF. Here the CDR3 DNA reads TGCGCCAGCAGCTTGGTAGCGGGTATGATATACAATGAGCAGTTCTTC.

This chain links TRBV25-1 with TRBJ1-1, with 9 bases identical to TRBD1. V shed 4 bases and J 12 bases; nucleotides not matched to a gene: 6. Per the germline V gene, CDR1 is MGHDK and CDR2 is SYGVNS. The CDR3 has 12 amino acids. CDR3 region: CASSARTGVTFF. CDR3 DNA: TGTGCCAGCAGTGCACGGACAGGGGTAACTTTCTTT.

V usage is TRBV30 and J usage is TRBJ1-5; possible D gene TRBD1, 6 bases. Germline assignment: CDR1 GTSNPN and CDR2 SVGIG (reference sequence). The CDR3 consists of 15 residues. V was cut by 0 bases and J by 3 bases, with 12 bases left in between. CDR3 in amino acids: CAWSVQGRFNQPQHF. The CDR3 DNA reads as TGTGCCTGGAGTGTACAGGGCAGGTTCAATCAGCCCCAGCATTTT.

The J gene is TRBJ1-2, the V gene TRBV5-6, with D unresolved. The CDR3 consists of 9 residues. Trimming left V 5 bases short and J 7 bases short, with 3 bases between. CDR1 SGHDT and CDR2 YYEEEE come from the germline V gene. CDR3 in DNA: TGTGCCAGCAGTAGTGGCTACACCTTC. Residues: CASSSGYTF. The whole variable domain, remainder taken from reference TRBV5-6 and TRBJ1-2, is DAGVTQSPTHLIKTRGQQVTLRCSPKSGHDTVSWYQQALGQGPQFIFQYYEEEERQRGNFPDRFSGHQFPNYSSELNVNALLLGDSALYLCASSSGYTFGSGTRLTVV.

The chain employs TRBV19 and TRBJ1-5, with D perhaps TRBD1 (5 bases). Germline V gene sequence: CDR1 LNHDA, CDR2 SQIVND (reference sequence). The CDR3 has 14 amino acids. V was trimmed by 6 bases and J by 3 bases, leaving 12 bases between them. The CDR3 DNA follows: TGTGCCAGTAGCCTCGGGGGTAACAATCAGCCCCAGCATTTT. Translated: CASSLGGNNQPQHF.

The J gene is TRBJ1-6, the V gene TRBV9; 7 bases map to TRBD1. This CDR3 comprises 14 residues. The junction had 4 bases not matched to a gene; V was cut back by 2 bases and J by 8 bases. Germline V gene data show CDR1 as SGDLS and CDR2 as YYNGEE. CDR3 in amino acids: CASSVDRAYSPLHF. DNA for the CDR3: TGTGCCAGCAGCGTCGACAGGGCATATTCACCCCTCCACTTT.

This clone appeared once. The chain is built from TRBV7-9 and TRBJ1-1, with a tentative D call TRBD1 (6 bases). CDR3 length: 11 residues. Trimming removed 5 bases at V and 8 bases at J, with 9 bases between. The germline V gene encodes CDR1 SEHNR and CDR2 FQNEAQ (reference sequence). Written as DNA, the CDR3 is TGTGCCAGCAGCACTACAGGGGAAGCTTTCTTT. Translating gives CASSTTGEAFF.

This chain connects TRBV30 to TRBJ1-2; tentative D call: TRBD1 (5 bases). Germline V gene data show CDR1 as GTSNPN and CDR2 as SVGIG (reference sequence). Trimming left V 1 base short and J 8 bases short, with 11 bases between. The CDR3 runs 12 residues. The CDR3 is CAWSGQPGGYTF. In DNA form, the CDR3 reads TGTGCCTGGAGTGGGCAGCCAGGGGGCTACACCTTC.

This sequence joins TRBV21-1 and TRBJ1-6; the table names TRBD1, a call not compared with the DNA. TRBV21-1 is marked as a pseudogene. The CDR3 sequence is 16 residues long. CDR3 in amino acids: CASSDPDRGCFSPLHF. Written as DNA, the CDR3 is TGTGCCAGCAGCGATCCCGACAGGGGGTGTTTTTCACCCCTCCACTTT.

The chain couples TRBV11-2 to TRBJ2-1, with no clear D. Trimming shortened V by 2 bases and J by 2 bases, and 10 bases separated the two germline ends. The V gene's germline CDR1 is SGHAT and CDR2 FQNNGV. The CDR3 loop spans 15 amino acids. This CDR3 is CASSLPPRPYNEQFF. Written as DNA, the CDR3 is TGTGCCAGCAGCTTACCTCCTAGGCCCTACAATGAGCAGTTCTTC.

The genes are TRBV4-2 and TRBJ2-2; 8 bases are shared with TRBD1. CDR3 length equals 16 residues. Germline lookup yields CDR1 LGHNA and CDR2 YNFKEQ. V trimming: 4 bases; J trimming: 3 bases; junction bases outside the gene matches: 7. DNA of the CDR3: TGTGCCAGCAGCCCCAGGTTGGACAGGGACACCGGGGAGCTGTTTTTT. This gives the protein CASSPRLDRDTGELFF.

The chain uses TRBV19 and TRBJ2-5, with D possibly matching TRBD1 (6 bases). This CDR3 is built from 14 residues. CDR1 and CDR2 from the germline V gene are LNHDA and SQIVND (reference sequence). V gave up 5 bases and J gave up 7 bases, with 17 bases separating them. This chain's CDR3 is CASSHRERKGTQYF. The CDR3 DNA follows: TGTGCCAGTAGTCACAGGGAAAGGAAAGGGACCCAGTACTTC.

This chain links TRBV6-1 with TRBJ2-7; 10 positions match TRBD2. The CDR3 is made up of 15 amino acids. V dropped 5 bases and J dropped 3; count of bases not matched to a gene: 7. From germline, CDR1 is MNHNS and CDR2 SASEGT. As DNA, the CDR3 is TGTGCCAGCAGTCTTCACGGGACTAGCGACTACGAGCAGTACTTC. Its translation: CASSLHGTSDYEQYF.

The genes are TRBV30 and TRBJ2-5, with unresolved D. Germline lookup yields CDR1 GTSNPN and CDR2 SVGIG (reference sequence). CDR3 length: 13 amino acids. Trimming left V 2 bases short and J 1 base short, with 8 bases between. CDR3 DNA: TGTGCCTGGAGTCTTACAGTCCAAGAGACCCAGTACTTC. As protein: CAWSLTVQETQYF.

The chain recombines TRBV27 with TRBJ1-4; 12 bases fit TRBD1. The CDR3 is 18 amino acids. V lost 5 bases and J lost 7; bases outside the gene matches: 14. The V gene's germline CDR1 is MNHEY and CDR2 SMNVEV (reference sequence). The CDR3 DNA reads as TGTGCCAGCAGTAGGACCGGGACAGGGGGCGGTTTGGCTGAAAAACTGTTTTTT. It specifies CASSRTGTGGGLAEKLFF.